This entry lists 8 T cell receptor beta chains sequenced from one sample in a study of siplizumab effects on memory and regulatory T cells. The data were produced by immunoSEQ multiplex PCR, yet TCRdb's version contains in-frame clones alone and is incomplete. The repertoire consists of more than 95,000 clones, with 93% occurring once and the leading ten covering around 0.62%. Sample: Tregs sorted from blood. The receptor source for this set is a human donor in good health.

The chain recombines TRBV19 with TRBJ1-1, with 7 positions matching TRBD1. CDR1 and CDR2 from the germline V gene are LNHDA and SQIVND (reference sequence). The CDR3 contains 13 residues. V trimming: 4 bases; J trimming: 3 bases; junction bases outside the gene matches: 2. CDR3 sequence: CASSTTGDTEAFF. The CDR3 DNA reads as TGTGCCAGTAGTACAACAGGGGACACTGAAGCTTTCTTT.

This clone occurred once. This chain joins TRBV19 and TRBJ2-5; maybe TRBD1 (6 bases). The end of the DNA fits TRBJ2-7 better, so the J call may be wrong. The CDR3 contains 17 residues. From germline, CDR1 is LNHDA and CDR2 SQIVND (reference sequence). The CDR3 region has the DNA TGTGCCAGAAAGCCCCCCTCCCGGGGACAACAAACCTACGAGCAGTACTTC. This gives the protein CARKPPSRGQQTYEQYF.

This clone was counted once. The V call is TRBV4-2, the J call TRBJ2-7; TRBD1 matches 9 bases. The V gene's germline CDR1 is LGHNA and CDR2 YNFKEQ. J gave up 6 bases and V 3 bases, and 9 bases lay outside the gene matches. This CDR3 spans 15 amino acids. The CDR3 nucleotides are TGTGCCAGCAGCCATTCCGGGACAGGGAGAGCCGAGCAGTACTTC. Protein: CASSHSGTGRAEQYF.

The V and J genes are TRBV9 and TRBJ1-6; unclear D gene. The germline V gene has CDR1 SGDLS and CDR2 YYNGEE. The V end lost 3 bases, the J end lost 7 bases, and 14 bases lay between the germline ends. This CDR3 comprises 15 residues. In DNA form, the CDR3 reads TGTGCCAGCAGCGGCCAGGCGGCACTAAATTCACCCCTCCACTTT. Translating gives CASSGQAALNSPLHF. Based on the CDR3 plus reference TRBV9 and TRBJ1-6, the full variable domain is DSGVTQTPKHLITATGQRVTLRCSPRSGDLSVYWYQQSLDQGLQFLIQYYNGEERAKGNILERFSAQQFPDLHSELNLSSLELGDSALYFCASSGQAALNSPLHFGNGTRLTVT.

The rearrangement uses TRBV4-3 and TRBJ2-1; 11 nucleotides match TRBD2. This CDR3 is built from 16 residues. J gave up 0 bases and V 7 bases, and 5 bases lay outside the gene matches. The germline gives CDR1 LGHNA, CDR2 YSLEER. The CDR3 is CASTPGLADSYNEQFF. The DNA of the CDR3 is TGCGCCAGCACGCCGGGACTAGCGGACTCCTACAATGAGCAGTTCTTC.

The rearrangement uses TRBV2 and TRBJ1-4, with D perhaps matching TRBD1 (5 bases). Germline assignment: CDR1 SNHLY and CDR2 FYNNEI. This CDR3 region has 15 residues. Trimming took off 6 bases at V and 0 bases at J, with 11 bases between the two ends. CDR3 coding DNA: TGTGCCAGCAGGGAGACAGAAGCAACTAATGAAAAACTGTTTTTT. As protein: CASRETEATNEKLFF.

This clone appeared a single time. The V call is TRBV2, the J call TRBJ2-5, with TRBD1 matching over 7 bases. The CDR3 has 13 residues. Germline V gives CDR1 SNHLY, CDR2 FYNNEI. V lost 4 bases to trimming and J lost 2 bases; unmatched junction nucleotides: 1. CDR3 nucleotides: TGTGCCAGCAGTGGGGACAGACAAGAGACCCAGTACTTC. Its protein product is CASSGDRQETQYF.

This chain links TRBV11-3 with TRBJ2-1; 11 nucleotides match TRBD2. CDR1 and CDR2 from the germline V gene are SGHNT and YENEEA. V shed 3 bases, J shed 4 bases, and the junction held 8 bases outside the gene matches. The CDR3 totals 17 residues. The DNA of the CDR3 is TGTGCCAGCAGCTTCGACGGACTAGCGGGTCTTTACAATGAGCAGTTCTTC. Translation gives CASSFDGLAGLYNEQFF.